This paragraph reports one TCR beta chain. Its antigen remains unidentified. Sample time point: peripheral blood 6 weeks after treatment start. This record belongs to a study of PD-L1 blockade in urothelial cancer. Study-level background: The analyses of blood took place 3 weeks (second dose) and 6 weeks after treatment start. Study conclusions and caveats: Tumor-associated clones in the blood of durable-benefit patients grew more at 3 weeks.

V dropped 2 bases and J dropped 1 base, with 11 bases sitting between them. The CDR3 covers 15 residues. Per germline, CDR1 SGHTA and CDR2 FQGTGA. Here immunoSEQ multiplex PCR was the method, and the copy in TCRdb shows in-frame clones only, minus some. This sample has roughly 120,000 clones, with approximately 90% found just once. The chain combines TRBV7-3 with TRBJ2-5; maybe TRBD2 (5 bases). The starting material was PBMCs, obtained around atezolizumab (anti-PD-L1) treatment. The TCR sequence derives from a man in his sixties with urothelial cancer. The CDR3 DNA follows: TGTGCCAGCAGCTTATCCGCGGGCATCCAAGAGACCCAGTACTTC. This gives the protein CASSLSAGIQETQYF. The full variable domain, completed using reference TRBV7-3 and TRBJ2-5, is GAGVSQTPSNKVTEKGKYVELRCDPISGHTALYWYRQSLGQGPEFLIYFQGTGAADDSGLPNDRFFAVRPEGSVSTLKIQRTERGDSAVYLCASSLSAGIQETQYFGPGTRLLVL.